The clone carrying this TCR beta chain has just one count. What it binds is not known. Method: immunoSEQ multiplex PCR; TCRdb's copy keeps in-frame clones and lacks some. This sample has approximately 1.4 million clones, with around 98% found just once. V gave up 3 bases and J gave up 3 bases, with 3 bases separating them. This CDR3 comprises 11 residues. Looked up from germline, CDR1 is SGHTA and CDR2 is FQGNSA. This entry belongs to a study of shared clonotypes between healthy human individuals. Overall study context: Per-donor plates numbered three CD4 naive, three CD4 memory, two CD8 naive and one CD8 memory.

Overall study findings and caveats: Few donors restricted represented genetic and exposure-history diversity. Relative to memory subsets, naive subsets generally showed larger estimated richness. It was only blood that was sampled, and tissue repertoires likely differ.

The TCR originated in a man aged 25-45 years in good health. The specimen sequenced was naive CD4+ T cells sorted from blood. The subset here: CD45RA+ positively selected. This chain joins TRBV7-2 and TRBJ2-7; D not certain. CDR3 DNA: TGTGCCAGCAGCTTTCACTACGAGCAGTACTTC. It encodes CASSFHYEQYF.